This TCR beta chain derives from a study of neoadjuvant anti-PD-1 for oral cavity cancer. Looking at the study overall: Around day 43, patients without progression received a fourth nivolumab dose before surgery.

Sequencing was performed with immunoSEQ multiplex PCR; in TCRdb, only in-frame clones are kept and a portion is missing. Found here are just under 70,000 clones, roughly 81% of them singletons; the top ten hold roughly 3.4%. Time point reported: after neoadjuvant nivolumab, at surgical resection. This specimen was PBMCs, taken after nivolumab (anti-PD-1) treatment. This clonotype was sampled from a person aged 35 to 85 with oral cavity squamous cell carcinoma.

The CDR3 region is CASSFGRGSYEQYF. CDR3 DNA: TGTGCCAGCAGCTTCGGGAGGGGCTCCTACGAGCAGTACTTC. The chain has TRBV5-8 and TRBJ2-7; 8 nucleotides line up with TRBD2. Germline CDR1 reads SGHTS; CDR2 reads YDEGEE. The V and J ends lost 2 bases and 0 bases, in that order; junction bases with no gene match: 1. This CDR3 has 14 amino acids.